This T cell receptor (beta chain) was documented in a study of blood T cell repertoires in COVID-19. Study at large: Sample material is recorded as cDNA or gDNA derived from T cells, B-cell-depleted T cells, or PBMCs.

There are a few counts of this clone. Study processing details: Counts of nucleated cells, estimated from reference gene primer amplification, were obtained. Clones were sequenced by immunoSEQ multiplex PCR, and TCRdb holds only the in-frame ones, with some missing. V and J calls and clone size are copied from that table; D and trimming were computed from the DNA. The table lists tens of thousands of clones, nearly 90% of them singletons. The CDR3 contains 14 residues. CDR1 is WSHSY, CDR2 SAAADI, per germline. V trimming: 8 bases; J trimming: 3 bases; junction bases outside the gene matches: 3. This receptor was taken from a man aged 55 to 70 with acute or convalescent COVID-19. The sample taken for sequencing was peripheral blood. The chain links TRBV10-2 to TRBJ1-6; TRBD1 matches 8 bases. In DNA form, the CDR3 reads TGCGCCAGCGGACAGGGACTCTATAATTCACCCCTCCACTTT. The encoded protein is CASGQGLYNSPLHF.